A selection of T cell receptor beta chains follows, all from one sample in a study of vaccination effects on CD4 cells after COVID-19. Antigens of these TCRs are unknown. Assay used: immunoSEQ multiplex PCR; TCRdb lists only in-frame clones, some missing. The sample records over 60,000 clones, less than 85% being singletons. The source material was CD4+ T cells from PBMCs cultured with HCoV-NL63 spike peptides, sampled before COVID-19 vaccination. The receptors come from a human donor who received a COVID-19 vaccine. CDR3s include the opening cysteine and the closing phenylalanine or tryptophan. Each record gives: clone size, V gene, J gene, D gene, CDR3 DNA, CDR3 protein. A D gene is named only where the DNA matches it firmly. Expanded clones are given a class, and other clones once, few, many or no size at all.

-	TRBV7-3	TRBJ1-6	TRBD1	TGTGCCAGCAGCTTAACGGGGGACAGGGATAATTCACCCCTCCACTTT	CASSLTGDRDNSPLHF
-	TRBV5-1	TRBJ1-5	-	TGCGCCAGCAGCTTGGAGGGAAATAGCAATCAGCCCCAGCATTTT	CASSLEGNSNQPQHF
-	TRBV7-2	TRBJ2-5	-	TGTGCCAGCAGCCTTGGAGGAAGTGAGCAGACCCAGTACTTC	CASSLGGSEQTQYF
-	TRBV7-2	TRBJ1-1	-	TGTGCCAGCAGCTTAACTTCGAGAGCTTTCTTT	CASSLTSRAFF
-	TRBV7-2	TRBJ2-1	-	TGTGCCAGCAGCAATCCGGGAAATTACAATGAGCAGTTCTTC	CASSNPGNYNEQFF
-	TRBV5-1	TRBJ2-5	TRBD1	TGCGCCAGCAGCCAGACAGGGGGCGGCGAGACCCAGTACTTC	CASSQTGGGETQYF
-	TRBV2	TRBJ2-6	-	TGTGCCGGCGTCCGGAGCTCTGGGGCCAACGTCCTGACTTTC	CAGVRSSGANVLTF
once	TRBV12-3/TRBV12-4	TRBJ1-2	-	TGTGCCAGCAGTCCCGGGACAAACCATGGCTACACCTTC	CASSPGTNHGYTF
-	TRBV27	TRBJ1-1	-	TGTGCCAGTACAGGGTACACTGAAGCTTTCTTT	CASTGYTEAFF
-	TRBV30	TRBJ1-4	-	TGTGCCTGGAGTGTACTGGGGGGTGAAAAACTGTTTTTT	CAWSVLGGEKLFF
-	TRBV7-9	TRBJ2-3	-	TGTGCCAGCAGCGCAGGGTGGGGCACAGATACGCAGTATTTT	CASSAGWGTDTQYF
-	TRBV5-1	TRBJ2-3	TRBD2	TGCGCCAGCAGCCCCGGGACTAGCGGGGGGCCCGCAGATACGCAGTATTTT	CASSPGTSGGPADTQYF
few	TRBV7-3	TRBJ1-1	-	TGTGCCAGCAGCTTTTCCGTGAACACTGAAGCTTTCTTT	CASSFSVNTEAFF